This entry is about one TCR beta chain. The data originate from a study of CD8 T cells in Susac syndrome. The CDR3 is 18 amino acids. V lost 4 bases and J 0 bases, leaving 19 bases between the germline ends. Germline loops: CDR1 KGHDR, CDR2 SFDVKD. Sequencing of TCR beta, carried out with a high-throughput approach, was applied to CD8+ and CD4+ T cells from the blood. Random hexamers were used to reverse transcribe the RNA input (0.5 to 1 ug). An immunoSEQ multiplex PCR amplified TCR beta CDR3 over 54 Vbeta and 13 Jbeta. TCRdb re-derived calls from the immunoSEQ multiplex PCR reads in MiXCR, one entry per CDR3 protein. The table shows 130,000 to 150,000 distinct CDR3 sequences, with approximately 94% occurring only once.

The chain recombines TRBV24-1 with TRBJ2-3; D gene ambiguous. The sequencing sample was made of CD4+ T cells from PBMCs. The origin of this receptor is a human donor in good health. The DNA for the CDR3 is TGTGCCACCAGTGACCCCCGGAGCGACGCGTCTAGCACAGATACGCAGTATTTT. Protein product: CATSDPRSDASSTDTQYF.